The 8 T cell receptor beta chains below come from one sample, sequenced in a study of sequential checkpoint blockade in melanoma. Treatment indicated: randomized to nivolumab then ipilimumab (arm A) or the reverse (arm B). TCRdb's copy holds only in-frame clones and misses some; the assay was immunoSEQ multiplex PCR. The repertoire consists of under 20,000 clones, with under 85% occurring once and the leading ten covering roughly two fifths. This sample comprised CD8+ T cells sorted from blood (inferred from file names), obtained from a patient given nivolumab and ipilimumab in sequence. The receptors here all came from a human donor with melanoma.

The chain employs TRBV5-4 and TRBJ2-7, with 8 positions matching TRBD1. V trimming: 3 bases; J trimming: 2 bases; junction bases outside the gene matches: 7. The CDR3 covers 15 residues. Germline CDR1 SGHNT, CDR2 YYREEE (reference sequence). The CDR3 protein is CASSSGTGETYEQYF. The CDR3, as DNA: TGTGCCAGCAGCTCAGGGACAGGTGAAACCTACGAGCAGTACTTC.

This clone occurred a few times. The rearrangement links TRBV19 to TRBJ1-1, with D perhaps TRBD1 (5 bases). CDR3 length: 11 residues. Germline lookup yields CDR1 LNHDA and CDR2 SQIVND (reference sequence). Trimming cost V 10 bases and J 6 bases, with 12 bases left between them. CDR3 sequence: CATQGGAEAFF. DNA of the CDR3: TGTGCCACCCAGGGAGGCGCTGAAGCTTTCTTT.

CDR3 sequence reads: CSVDVWGLSYEQYF. DNA of the CDR3: TGCAGCGTTGACGTGTGGGGGCTCTCCTACGAGCAGTACTTC. This chain connects TRBV29-1 to TRBJ2-7, with D possibly TRBD1 on 6 matching bases. This CDR3 spans 14 amino acids. Trimming stripped 3 bases from V and 0 bases from J, with 12 bases between. Germline CDR1 is SQVTM and CDR2 is ANQGSEA.

This clone appeared a single time. The chain couples TRBV11-2 to TRBJ2-7, with 7 bases that match TRBD1. This CDR3 region has 14 residues. The germline CDR1 and CDR2 sequences are SGHAT and FQNNGV. Losses at the gene ends were 1 base for V and 5 bases for J; bases not matched to a gene: 5. CDR3 coding DNA: TGTGCCAGCAGCTTAGCGACAGGGATCAACGAGCAGTACTTC. Its translation: CASSLATGINEQYF.

The chain combines TRBV6-1 with TRBJ1-1, with 8 bases matching TRBD1. Unmatched junction bases numbered 4, after V lost 8 bases and J lost 5 bases. Per germline, CDR1 MNHNS and CDR2 SASEGT. This CDR3 comprises 12 residues. The CDR3: CASETGETEAFF. The CDR3 bases are TGTGCCAGCGAGACAGGGGAGACTGAAGCTTTCTTT.

V gene TRBV28 combines with J gene TRBJ2-1; TRBD2 is a possible D gene (5 bases). The CDR3 has 15 amino acids. V was pared by 2 bases and J by 9 bases, with 17 bases between. The germline CDR1 and CDR2 sequences are MDHEN and SYDVKM. The CDR3 DNA reads as TGTGCCAGCAGTTTAACCCCAAGGCTAGCACGTGAGCAGTTCTTC. Encoded protein: CASSLTPRLAREQFF.

In nucleotides, the CDR3 is TGTGCCAGCAGGGAGAGGACAGGGTCAAACACTGAAGCTTTCTTT. Amino acid sequence: CASRERTGSNTEAFF. The chain recombines TRBV6-1 with TRBJ1-1, with TRBD1 matching 8 bases. Unmatched junction bases numbered 8, after V lost 6 bases and J lost 2 bases. CDR1 and CDR2 (germline): MNHNS, SASEGT. There are 15 residues in the CDR3.

This clone was counted once. The chain employs TRBV28 and TRBJ1-1; D possibly corresponds to TRBD1 (5 bases). Trimming removed 7 bases from V and 1 base from J, with 19 bases in between. This CDR3 comprises 16 residues. Per germline, CDR1 MDHEN and CDR2 SYDVKM. The CDR3, as DNA: TGTGCCAGCATCCCAACAGGTTCTCCGGGGAACACTGAAGCTTTCTTT. Its protein product is CASIPTGSPGNTEAFF.